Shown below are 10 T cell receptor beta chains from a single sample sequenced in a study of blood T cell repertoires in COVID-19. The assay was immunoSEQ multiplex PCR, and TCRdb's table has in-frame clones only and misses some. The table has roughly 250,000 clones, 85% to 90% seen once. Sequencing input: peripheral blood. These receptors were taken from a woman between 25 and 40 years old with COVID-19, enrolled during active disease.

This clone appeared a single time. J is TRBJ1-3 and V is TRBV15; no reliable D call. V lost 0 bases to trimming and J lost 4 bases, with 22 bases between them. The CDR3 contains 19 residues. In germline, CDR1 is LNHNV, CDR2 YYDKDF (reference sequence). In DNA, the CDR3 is TGTGCCACCAGCAGAGAGATCCGGACCCTGAGGGCTTCGGGAAACACCATATATTTT. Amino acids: CATSREIRTLRASGNTIYF.

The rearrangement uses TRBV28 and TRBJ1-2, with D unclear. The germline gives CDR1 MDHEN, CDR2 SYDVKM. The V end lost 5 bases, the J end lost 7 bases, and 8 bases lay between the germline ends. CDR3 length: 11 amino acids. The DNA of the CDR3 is TGTGCCAGCAGTCTAACAGTTGGCTACACCTTC. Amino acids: CASSLTVGYTF.

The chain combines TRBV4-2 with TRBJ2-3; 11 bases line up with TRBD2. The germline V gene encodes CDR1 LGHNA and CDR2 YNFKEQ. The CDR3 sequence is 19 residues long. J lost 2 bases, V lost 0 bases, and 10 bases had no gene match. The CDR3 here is CASSQDPSGTSGYTDTQYF. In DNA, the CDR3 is TGTGCCAGCAGCCAAGATCCGTCAGGGACTAGCGGTTACACAGATACGCAGTATTTT.

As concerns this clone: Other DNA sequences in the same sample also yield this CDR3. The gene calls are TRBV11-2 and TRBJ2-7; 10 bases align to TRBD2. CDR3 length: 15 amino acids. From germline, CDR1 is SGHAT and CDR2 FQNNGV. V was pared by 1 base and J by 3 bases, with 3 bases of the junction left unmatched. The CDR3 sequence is CASSLGAGGYYEQYF. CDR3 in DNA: TGTGCCAGCAGCTTAGGAGCGGGGGGGTACTACGAGCAGTACTTC. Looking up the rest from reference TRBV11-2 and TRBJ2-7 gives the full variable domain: EAGVAQSPRYKIIEKRQSVAFWCNPISGHATLYWYQQILGQGPKLLIQFQNNGVVDDSQLPKDRFSAERLKGVDSTLKIQPAKLEDSAVYLCASSLGAGGYYEQYFGPGTRLTVT.

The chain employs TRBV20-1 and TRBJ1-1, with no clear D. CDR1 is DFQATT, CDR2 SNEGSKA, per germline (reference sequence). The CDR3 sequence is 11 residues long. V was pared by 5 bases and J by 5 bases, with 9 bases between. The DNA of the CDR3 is TGCAGTGCTCTGGGGAGTACTGAAGCTTTCTTT. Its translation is CSALGSTEAFF.

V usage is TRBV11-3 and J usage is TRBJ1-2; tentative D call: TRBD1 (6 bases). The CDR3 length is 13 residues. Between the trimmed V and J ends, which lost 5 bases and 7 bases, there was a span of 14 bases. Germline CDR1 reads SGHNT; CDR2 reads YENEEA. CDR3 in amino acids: CASSQRGLVGYTF. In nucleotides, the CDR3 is TGTGCCAGCAGCCAAAGGGGGTTGGTTGGCTACACCTTC.

This CDR3 reads CASSLTGDIKAFF. The CDR3 DNA is TGTGCCAGCAGCTTAACAGGGGACATCAAAGCTTTCTTT. This rearrangement joins TRBV5-6 to TRBJ1-1, with TRBD1 matching over 7 bases. Germline CDR1 reads SGHDT; CDR2 reads YYEEEE. Losses at the gene ends were 2 bases for V and 9 bases for J; bases not matched to a gene: 7. The CDR3 extends over 13 amino acids.

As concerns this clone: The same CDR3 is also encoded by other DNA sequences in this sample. DNA of the CDR3: TGTGCCAGCAGCTTGGGGGGCAGGGCCAGTTACGAGCAGTACTTC. It specifies CASSLGGRASYEQYF. The chain has TRBV5-4 and TRBJ2-7; possible D gene TRBD1, 5 bases. Germline loops: CDR1 SGHNT, CDR2 YYREEE (reference sequence). V shed 0 bases and J shed 4 bases, with 14 bases lying between them. The CDR3 spans 15 residues.

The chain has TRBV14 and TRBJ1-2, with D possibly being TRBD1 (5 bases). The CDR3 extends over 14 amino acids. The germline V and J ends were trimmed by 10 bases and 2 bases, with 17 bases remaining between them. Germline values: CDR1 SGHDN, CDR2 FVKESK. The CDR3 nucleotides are TGTGCCACCCAGGGTCCCTCAGAGAACTATGGCTACACCTTC. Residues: CATQGPSENYGYTF. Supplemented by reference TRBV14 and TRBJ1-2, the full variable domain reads EAGVTQFPSHSVIEKGQTVTLRCDPISGHDNLYWYRRVMGKEIKFLLHFVKESKQDESGMPNNRFLAERTGGTYSTLKVQPAELEDSGVYFCATQGPSENYGYTFGSGTRLTVV.

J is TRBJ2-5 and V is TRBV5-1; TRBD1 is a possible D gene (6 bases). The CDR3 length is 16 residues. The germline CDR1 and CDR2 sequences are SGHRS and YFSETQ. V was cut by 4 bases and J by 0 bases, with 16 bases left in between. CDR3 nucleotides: TGCGCCAGCAGCCCTTTTTCCGGGACACACCAAGAGACCCAGTACTTC. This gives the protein CASSPFSGTHQETQYF.